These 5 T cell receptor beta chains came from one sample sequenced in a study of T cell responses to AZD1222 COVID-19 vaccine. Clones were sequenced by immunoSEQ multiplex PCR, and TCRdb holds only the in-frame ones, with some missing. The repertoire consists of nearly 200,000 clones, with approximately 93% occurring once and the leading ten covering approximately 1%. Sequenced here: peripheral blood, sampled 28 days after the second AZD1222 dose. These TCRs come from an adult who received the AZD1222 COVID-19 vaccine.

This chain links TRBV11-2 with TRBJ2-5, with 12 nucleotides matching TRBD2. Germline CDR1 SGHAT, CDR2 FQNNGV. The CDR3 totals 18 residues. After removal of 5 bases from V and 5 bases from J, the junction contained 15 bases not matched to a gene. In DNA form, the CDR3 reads TGTGCCAGCAGCCCCCGACTAGCGGGGGTCCCACGGAGGGAGACCCAGTACTTC. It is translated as CASSPRLAGVPRRETQYF.

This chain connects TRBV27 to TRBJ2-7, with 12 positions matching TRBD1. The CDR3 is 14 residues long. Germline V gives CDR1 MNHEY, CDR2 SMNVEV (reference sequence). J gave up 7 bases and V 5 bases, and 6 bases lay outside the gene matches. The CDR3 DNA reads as TGTGCCAGCAGTCCGGGACAGGGGGCGGGAGAGCAGTACTTC. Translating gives CASSPGQGAGEQYF.

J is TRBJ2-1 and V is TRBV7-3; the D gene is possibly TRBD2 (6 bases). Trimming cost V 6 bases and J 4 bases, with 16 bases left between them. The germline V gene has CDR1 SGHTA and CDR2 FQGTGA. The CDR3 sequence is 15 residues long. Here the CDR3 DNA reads TGTGCCAGCAGTCAGGAGGGCGCGTTTTACAATGAGCAGTTCTTC. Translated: CASSQEGAFYNEQFF. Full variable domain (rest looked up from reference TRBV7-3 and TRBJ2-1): GAGVSQTPSNKVTEKGKYVELRCDPISGHTALYWYRQSLGQGPEFLIYFQGTGAADDSGLPNDRFFAVRPEGSVSTLKIQRTERGDSAVYLCASSQEGAFYNEQFFGPGTRLTVL.

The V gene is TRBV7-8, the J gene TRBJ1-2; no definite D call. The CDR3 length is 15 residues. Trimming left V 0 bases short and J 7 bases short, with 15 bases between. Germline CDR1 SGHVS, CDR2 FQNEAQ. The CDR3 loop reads CASSLALEPATGYTF. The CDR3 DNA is TGTGCCAGCAGCTTAGCGCTAGAACCGGCGACTGGCTACACCTTC.

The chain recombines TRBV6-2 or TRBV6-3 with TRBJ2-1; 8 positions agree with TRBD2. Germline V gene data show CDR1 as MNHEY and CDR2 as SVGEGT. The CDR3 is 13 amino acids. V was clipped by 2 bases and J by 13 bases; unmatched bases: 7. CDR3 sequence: CASSYVPRGAQFF. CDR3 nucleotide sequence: TGTGCCAGCAGTTACGTCCCGCGGGGGGCCCAGTTCTTC.